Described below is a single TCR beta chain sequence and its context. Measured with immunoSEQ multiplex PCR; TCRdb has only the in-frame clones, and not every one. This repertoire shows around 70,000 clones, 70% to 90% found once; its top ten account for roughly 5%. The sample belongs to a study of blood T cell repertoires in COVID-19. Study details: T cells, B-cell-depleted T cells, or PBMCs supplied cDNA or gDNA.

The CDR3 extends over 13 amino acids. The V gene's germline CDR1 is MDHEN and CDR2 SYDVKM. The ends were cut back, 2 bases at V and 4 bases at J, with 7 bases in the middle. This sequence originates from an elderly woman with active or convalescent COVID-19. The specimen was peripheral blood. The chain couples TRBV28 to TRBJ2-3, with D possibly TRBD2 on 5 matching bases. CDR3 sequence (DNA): TGTGCCAGCAGTTTACGGACTCCAGATACGCAGTATTTT. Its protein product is CASSLRTPDTQYF.